This TCR beta chain is from a study of control samples from healthy donors and cancer patients. Here immunoSEQ multiplex PCR was the method, and the copy in TCRdb shows in-frame clones only, minus some. The repertoire has 150,000 or so clones, about 91% of them found once; the top ten carry 1.5% to 2%. V lost 5 bases and J 1 base, leaving 21 bases between the germline ends. Germline V lookup: CDR1 SGHTA, CDR2 FQGNSA. The CDR3 length is 17 residues. The V and J genes are TRBV7-2 and TRBJ2-7; possibly TRBD1 or TRBD2 for D (5 bases each). Sequenced input: blood. This clonotype was obtained from a young man in good health. The CDR3 DNA sequence: TGTGCCAGCAGCGCCTGGCCTTCGGGGCTGATATCCTACGAGCAGTACTTC. It yields the protein CASSAWPSGLISYEQYF.